This T cell receptor (beta chain) stems from a study of blood T cell repertoires in COVID-19. Study overall: The cDNA or gDNA used as material had been derived from T cells, B-cell-depleted T cells, or PBMCs.

V lost 2 bases and J 0 bases, leaving 8 bases between the germline ends. The CDR3 extends over 14 amino acids. Germline CDR1 and CDR2: ENHRY and SYGVKD. It was during active infection that Seattle patients were enrolled and then longitudinally followed. Generated by immunoSEQ multiplex PCR, the TCRdb table keeps only in-frame clones and is missing some. The table lists 350,000 or so clones, about 89% of them singletons, with about 10% in the top ten. The sample consisted of peripheral blood. The V gene is TRBV10-3, the J gene TRBJ2-7, with D possibly being TRBD2 (5 bases). The source of this sequence is a woman between 25 and 40 years old with COVID-19, enrolled during active disease. The CDR3 nucleotides are TGTGCCATCAGTGAGGAGGGTCTCTCCTACGAGCAGTACTTC. Translation gives CAISEEGLSYEQYF.